The 15 T cell receptor beta chains presented below share a single source sample, sequenced in a study of blood T cells in healthy people across ages. With a J-beta primer mix and a sample-barcoded 5' primer, a second PCR ran about 7 to 12 cycles. Via MiXCR, TCRdb re-called the 5' RACE reads, giving one row per CDR3 protein. This table has about 1.8 million distinct CDR3 sequences, about 50% appearing once. The sequenced sample consisted of blood. The receptors were sampled from a woman between 40 and 50 years old in good health.

The gene calls are TRBV7-2 and TRBJ2-3; 8 bases align to TRBD2. This CDR3 region has 17 residues. Germline CDR1 and CDR2: SGHTA and FQGNSA. Trimming took 5 bases from V and 4 from J; bases not matched to a gene: 14. Here the CDR3 DNA reads TGTGCCAGCAGCCCAGGGTCGGGGGGGGCTTGGTCAGATACGCAGTATTTT. The encoded protein is CASSPGSGGAWSDTQYF.

The J gene is TRBJ2-5, the V gene TRBV3-1; 7 bases match TRBD2. The trim removed 0 bases at V and 4 bases at J, leaving 14 bases unmatched. Germline CDR1 reads LGHDT; CDR2 reads YNNKEL (reference sequence). This CDR3 contains 18 residues. CDR3 DNA: TGTGCCAGCAGCCAAGAGTCGGGGAGGGGAGTCGACACAGAGACCCAGTACTTC. This encodes CASSQESGRGVDTETQYF.

As to this clonotype: At one of its ends the junction is not consistent with the germline gene, which may arise from a read error. The genes are TRBV14 and TRBJ1-6; possibly TRBD1 for D (5 bases). Germline V gene sequence: CDR1 SGHDN, CDR2 FVKESK. CDR3 length equals 17 residues. The CDR3 protein is CASSQDLAGANNSPPHF. The CDR3 region has the DNA TGTGCCAGCAGCCAAGATCTTGCCGGGGCCAATAATTCACCCCCCCACTTT.

This clonotype appeared a few times. The J gene is TRBJ2-6, the V gene TRBV20-1, with D possibly being TRBD1 (6 bases). Trimming cost V 0 bases and J 11 bases, with 14 bases left between them. Germline V gives CDR1 DFQATT, CDR2 SNEGSKA (reference sequence). This CDR3 has 14 amino acids. In DNA form, the CDR3 reads TGCAGTGCTAGAGATCCTACAGGGCCGTACGTCCTGACTTTC. Amino acids: CSARDPTGPYVLTF.

In this sample, this clonotype turned up a few times. The chain combines TRBV28 with TRBJ2-4; D not resolved. V shed 3 bases and J shed 2 bases, with 11 bases lying between them. Germline CDR1 is MDHEN and CDR2 is SYDVKM. This CDR3 comprises 15 residues. Written as DNA, the CDR3 is TGTGCCAGCAGTTTGGGGTTGCGTTCCAAAAACATTCAGTACTTC. Translation gives CASSLGLRSKNIQYF.

This clonotype came up a few times. The chain uses TRBV10-3 and TRBJ1-2; maybe TRBD1 (6 bases). Trimming pared 0 bases from V and 8 bases from J, leaving 10 bases between. This CDR3 has 13 amino acids. CDR1 is ENHRY, CDR2 SYGVKD, per germline. The CDR3 region is CAISESGTRGYTF. The CDR3 DNA sequence: TGTGCCATCAGTGAGTCCGGGACACGGGGCTACACCTTC.

The CDR3 spells CASSFVQDGETQYF. The CDR3 nucleotides are TGTGCCAGCAGCTTTGTCCAGGACGGAGAGACCCAGTACTTC. This sequence joins TRBV7-2 and TRBJ2-7; D is unclear. The DNA end is more similar to TRBJ2-5, so the J call may be wrong. CDR1 and CDR2 (germline): SGHTA, FQGNSA. There are 14 residues in the CDR3.

The V and J genes are TRBV28 and TRBJ1-1; perhaps TRBD1 as D (6 bases). This CDR3 is 17 amino acids long. Germline values: CDR1 MDHEN, CDR2 SYDVKM. V dropped 3 bases and J dropped 1 base, with 18 bases sitting between them. CDR3 DNA: TGTGCCAGCAGTTTTGTTGGGCTGCAGGGGAAGAACACTGAAGCTTTCTTT. Translating gives CASSFVGLQGKNTEAFF.

This clonotype has a handful of counts. This chain links TRBV13 with TRBJ2-7; the match to TRBD1 covers 9 bases. Germline V gene lookup returns CDR1 PRHDT and CDR2 FYEKMQ (reference sequence). CDR3 length: 15 residues. V gave up 6 bases and J gave up 5 bases; unmatched junction bases: 11. CDR3 nucleotides: TGTGCCAGCAGTCAAGTGACAGGGGGTGACGACGAGCAGTACTTC. As protein: CASSQVTGGDDEQYF. Based on the CDR3 plus reference TRBV13 and TRBJ2-7, the full variable domain is AAGVIQSPRHLIKEKRETATLKCYPIPRHDTVYWYQQGPGQDPQFLISFYEKMQSDKGSIPDRFSAQQFSDYHSELNMSSLELGDSALYFCASSQVTGGDDEQYFGPGTRLTVT.

This clonotype was found a few times. The chain carries TRBV24-1 and TRBJ2-1; maybe TRBD2 (5 bases). Trimming took 1 base from V and 2 from J, leaving 8 bases between them. CDR1 is KGHDR, CDR2 SFDVKD, per germline. The CDR3 is 15 residues long. The CDR3 bases are TGTGCCACCAGTGATTTCCGGGGAACCTACAATGAGCAGTTCTTC. Residues: CATSDFRGTYNEQFF.

This chain links TRBV2 with TRBJ2-3, with D hard to call. Trimming stripped 3 bases from V and 1 base from J, with 8 bases between. Germline values: CDR1 SNHLY, CDR2 FYNNEI. The CDR3 length is 14 residues. In nucleotides, the CDR3 is TGTGCCAGCAGTGATATGCAGGGCACAGATACGCAGTATTTT. Translated, it gives CASSDMQGTDTQYF. Complete variable domain (other parts from reference TRBV2 and TRBJ2-3): EPEVTQTPSHQVTQMGQEVILRCVPISNHLYFYWYRQILGQKVEFLVSFYNNEISEKSEIFDDQFSVERPDGSNFTLKIRSTKLEDSAMYFCASSDMQGTDTQYFGPGTRLTVL.

The rearrangement links TRBV28 to TRBJ2-7; D may be TRBD2 (6 bases). Germline CDR1 reads MDHEN; CDR2 reads SYDVKM. The CDR3 length is 16 residues. Trimming cost V 3 bases and J 0 bases, with 15 bases left between them. DNA of the CDR3: TGTGCCAGCAGTTTGATCGGGAGTTACAGCTCCTACGAGCAGTACTTC. Protein: CASSLIGSYSSYEQYF.

The chain employs TRBV27 and TRBJ2-4; D is undetermined. Trimming took 5 bases from V and 8 from J, leaving 13 bases between them. This CDR3 has 13 residues. Germline CDR1 is MNHEY and CDR2 is SMNVEV (reference sequence). The CDR3 spells CASSLTPLDIQYF. In DNA form, the CDR3 reads TGTGCCAGCAGTCTTACTCCGCTAGACATTCAGTACTTC.

This clonotype came up a few times. A much larger clone differs from this one at a single base, so this may be a read error. The chain recombines TRBV12-3 or TRBV12-4 with TRBJ2-5, with D perhaps matching TRBD1 or TRBD2 (5 bases each). The CDR3 sequence is 13 residues long. Trimming took 6 bases from V and 2 from J, leaving 10 bases between them. CDR3 DNA: TGTGCCAGCAGATCGGGACCGCAAGAGACCCAGTACTTC. Encoded protein: CASRSGPQETQYF.

The V gene is TRBV29-1, the J gene TRBJ1-1; 8 positions match TRBD1. The CDR3 consists of 13 residues. The V segment lost 7 bases and the J segment 4 bases; nucleotides outside the gene matches: 8. Germline CDR1 is SQVTM and CDR2 is ANQGSEA. This CDR3 is CSAQQGGGTEAFF. In DNA, the CDR3 is TGCAGCGCCCAACAGGGGGGGGGCACTGAAGCTTTCTTT.